This T cell receptor beta chain appears in the sequencing data of a study of cytomegalovirus exposure and HLA in healthy donors. Study observations and caveats: Both high specificity and high sensitivity reportedly marked the classifier's diagnosis of cytomegalovirus status. Per a prior analysis, the majority of TCR beta V segments were productive roughly 90% or roughly 30% of the time. Later analysis associated a missense DCLRE1C variant with TCR beta V- and J-gene trimming. In vitro testing confirmed a few CMV-associated chains as specific for CMV antigens.

A remark on this clone: Its antigen is currently unknown.

CDR3 size: 17 residues. Germline assignment: CDR1 SNHLY and CDR2 FYNNEI. The V end was cut by 1 base, the J end by 6 bases, with 20 bases between. The PCR ran on 60 Vbeta and 13 Jbeta primers. Assay: immunoSEQ multiplex PCR; the TCRdb copy retains only in-frame clones and omits some. The sample shows some 140,000 clones, approximately 60% of them seen only once. This TCR derives from a human donor in good health. The rearrangement joins TRBV2 to TRBJ2-3, with D possibly being TRBD1 (7 bases). The sample was PBMCs. In DNA, the CDR3 is TGTGCCAGCAGTGAAGGGCCCCCAGGGGGGAGATACGATACGCAGTATTTT. Translated: CASSEGPPGGRYDTQYF.